The next 25 T cell receptor beta chains were all read from a single sample in a study of metastatic and nonmetastatic thyroid tumors. TCRdb reanalyzed the PCR reads via MiXCR. This table holds 20,000 to 25,000 clones, less than 15% found once. No patient received treatment before thyroid surgery. Sample: blood. Receptors were obtained from a female donor with papillary thyroid cancer or a benign thyroid nodule (not recorded which). Some clones in this sample may be carry-over from other donors' samples.

By share, this clone ranks as medium-sized. J is TRBJ2-3 and V is TRBV12-3 or TRBV12-4; D possibly corresponds to TRBD2 (5 bases). The V end lost 5 bases, the J end lost 2 bases, and 11 bases lay between the germline ends. CDR3 length: 14 amino acids. In DNA form, the CDR3 reads TGTGCCAGCAGTGACCACGGGATCACAGATACGCAGTATTTT. This sequence encodes CASSDHGITDTQYF.

The chain has TRBV28 and TRBJ2-7, with TRBD1 as a possible D gene (6 bases). The V end was cut by 4 bases, the J end by 5 bases, with 12 bases between. Germline CDR1 reads MDHEN; CDR2 reads SYDVKM. The CDR3 is 13 residues long. The CDR3 is CASSSYRAHEQYF. The CDR3 DNA is TGTGCCAGCAGTTCTTACAGGGCCCACGAGCAGTACTTC.

Many counts were recorded for this clone. The chain carries TRBV6-1 and TRBJ2-3, with D possibly called TRBD1 or TRBD2 (5 bases each). Deletions cut 6 bases from V and 0 bases from J, with 10 bases between. Germline CDR1 MNHNS, CDR2 SASEGT. The CDR3 totals 14 residues. CDR3: CASREGPSTDTQYF. CDR3 coding DNA: TGTGCCAGCAGAGAGGGGCCAAGCACAGATACGCAGTATTTT.

This clone showed up many times. The rearrangement links TRBV5-5 to TRBJ1-5; D gene unclear. The V gene's germline CDR1 is SGHKS and CDR2 YYEKEE (reference sequence). The CDR3 loop spans 14 amino acids. Trimming cost V 0 bases and J 2 bases, with 6 bases left between them. CDR3 sequence reads: CASSLVFGNQPQHF. The DNA for the CDR3 is TGTGCCAGCAGCTTGGTATTCGGCAATCAGCCCCAGCATTTT.

The table lists this clone with many counts. V is TRBV18 and J is TRBJ2-3, with D perhaps being TRBD1 or TRBD2 (6 bases each). Germline loops: CDR1 KGHSH, CDR2 LQKENI. Trimming removed 0 bases from V and 1 base from J, with 14 bases in between. This CDR3 has 17 amino acids. The CDR3 DNA follows: TGTGCCAGCTCACCACCATCTTTGGGGGGCGGCACAGATACGCAGTATTTT. Residues: CASSPPSLGGGTDTQYF.

This clone was counted many times. The chain links TRBV11-2 to TRBJ2-7, with TRBD2 matching 13 bases. The CDR3 is 15 amino acids. Germline CDR1 is SGHAT and CDR2 is FQNNGV. Germline trimming cut 5 bases from V and 3 bases from J; bases unmatched to any gene: 4. The CDR3 is CASSQGLAGVYEQYF. CDR3 nucleotide sequence: TGTGCCAGCAGCCAAGGACTAGCGGGAGTCTACGAGCAGTACTTC.

This clone has a count of ten or more. The gene calls are TRBV28 and TRBJ1-3, with TRBD1 matching 8 bases. Germline V gene sequence: CDR1 MDHEN, CDR2 SYDVKM. The junction had 10 bases not matched to a gene; V was cut back by 6 bases and J by 0 bases. The CDR3 has 17 amino acids. CDR3: CASRGRGPLDSGNTIYF. The CDR3 DNA is TGTGCCAGCAGGGGCAGGGGGCCCCTAGACTCTGGAAACACCATATATTTT.

There are many counts of this clone. The V call is TRBV9, the J call TRBJ2-3; 7 bases line up with TRBD1. Trimming took 0 bases from V and 7 from J; bases not matched to a gene: 11. The CDR3 is made up of 16 amino acids. From germline, CDR1 is SGDLS and CDR2 YYNGEE. The CDR3 nucleotides read TGTGCCAGCAGCGTAGGGGCGACAGGGACATTCTATACGCAGTATTTT. Amino acids: CASSVGATGTFYTQYF.

The chain is built from TRBV6-1 and TRBJ1-3; TRBD1 is a possible D gene (6 bases). The CDR3 has 17 amino acids. The germline V gene encodes CDR1 MNHNS and CDR2 SASEGT. Trimming took off 5 bases at V and 0 bases at J, with 17 bases between the two ends. For the CDR3, the DNA is TGTGCCAGCAGTACCCTCAGGGGCTACCTCTCTGGAAACACCATATATTTT. Amino acids: CASSTLRGYLSGNTIYF.

This clone was picked up many times. This chain connects TRBV18 to TRBJ2-7; 9 bases fit TRBD1. This CDR3 spans 17 amino acids. The germline V gene encodes CDR1 KGHSH and CDR2 LQKENI. The ends lost 4 bases at V and 2 bases at J; junction bases unmatched: 12. The CDR3 DNA sequence: TGTGCCAGCTCACGTTCTGCCGGGACAGGGTCGGCCTACGAGCAGTACTTC. It encodes CASSRSAGTGSAYEQYF.

This clone was counted ten times or more. V and J are TRBV28 and TRBJ2-7, with D possibly called TRBD1 or TRBD2 (5 bases each). Germline-derived CDR1 and CDR2 are MDHEN and SYDVKM. V gave up 4 bases and J gave up 2 bases, with 15 bases separating them. The CDR3 covers 15 residues. The CDR3 is CASSWPRDRPYEQYF. The CDR3 DNA reads as TGTGCCAGCAGTTGGCCCCGGGACCGTCCCTACGAGCAGTACTTC.

The DNA of the CDR3 is TGCAGTGCTAGTCTGGGCACCAATCAGCCCCAGCATTTT. This translates into CSASLGTNQPQHF. The rearrangement links TRBV20-1 to TRBJ1-5; D gene uncertain. V was cut by 3 bases and J by 3 bases, with 9 bases left in between. The CDR3 contains 13 residues. Germline V gene sequence: CDR1 DFQATT, CDR2 SNEGSKA (reference sequence).

This clone was recorded at least ten times. This could be a read error, since a much larger clone is one nucleotide away. The V call is TRBV28, the J call TRBJ1-2, with D perhaps TRBD1 (5 bases). This CDR3 is built from 15 residues. Germline CDR1 and CDR2: MDHEN and SYDVKM. V lost 3 bases and J lost 5, with 16 bases in between. The CDR3 region is CASSFLRGEGYGYTF. CDR3 bases: TGTGCCAGCAGTTTTTTGAGGGGAGAAGGTTATGGCTACACCTTC.

Points on this clone: An end of the junction differs from the germline gene, which may be a read error. CDR3 loop: CSAMVPGITDTQYF. As DNA, the CDR3 is TGCAGTGCCATGGTCCCAGGGATCACAGATACGCAGTACTTT. V and J are TRBV20-1 and TRBJ2-3, with a weak D call TRBD1 (5 bases). CDR3 length: 14 residues. The germline CDR1 and CDR2 sequences are DFQATT and SNEGSKA (reference sequence).

At least ten counts were recorded for this clone. J is TRBJ2-2 and V is TRBV11-3; 10 bases match TRBD1. V dropped 5 bases and J dropped 5; count of bases not matched to a gene: 5. Germline-derived CDR1 and CDR2 are SGHNT and YENEEA. The CDR3 covers 15 residues. The DNA of the CDR3 is TGTGCCAGCAGCGGTGGGACAGGGGTGACCGGGGAGCTGTTTTTT. Residues: CASSGGTGVTGELFF.

This chain links TRBV12-3 or TRBV12-4 with TRBJ2-7; the D is unclear. CDR3 length: 11 residues. The V end was cut by 7 bases, the J end by 4 bases, with 8 bases between. The CDR3 sequence is CASTSSYEQYF. The CDR3 nucleotides are TGTGCCAGCACTTCGAGTTACGAGCAGTACTTC.

Ten or more counts support this clone. A read error may explain this, as a much larger clone is one base away. The chain recombines TRBV9 with TRBJ1-6, with a possible D match to TRBD1 (6 bases). Germline V CDR1 and CDR2: SGDLS, YYNGEE. The length of the CDR3 is 12 residues. With 4 bases removed from V and 12 bases from J, the gap between germline ends came to 11 bases. Here the CDR3 DNA reads TGTGCCAGCAGCCCGGGGGGCGGACCCCTCCACTTT. This sequence encodes CASSPGGGPLHF.

In this sample, this clone is medium-sized. This sequence joins TRBV19 and TRBJ2-7, with a weak D call TRBD2 (5 bases). CDR1 and CDR2 from the germline V gene are LNHDA and SQIVND (reference sequence). V lost 3 bases to trimming and J lost 1 base, with 10 bases between them. The CDR3 sequence is 14 residues long. CDR3 DNA: TGTGCCAGTAGTATTACCTCGGGGTCCTACGAGCAGTACTTC. Translated: CASSITSGSYEQYF.

The chain joins TRBV24-1 to TRBJ1-2; no clear D. From germline, CDR1 is KGHDR and CDR2 SFDVKD. The CDR3 consists of 12 residues. Deletions cut 4 bases from V and 3 bases from J, with 5 bases between. CDR3 amino acids: CATSDYYYGYTF. The CDR3 DNA sequence: TGTGCCACCAGTGACTATTACTATGGCTACACCTTC.

This clone was recorded at least ten times. This chain links TRBV7-2 with TRBJ1-5, with a weak D call TRBD1 (6 bases). Germline-derived CDR1 and CDR2 are SGHTA and FQGNSA. Trimming removed 5 bases from V and 4 bases from J, with 15 bases in between. The CDR3 is made up of 15 amino acids. CDR3 region: CASSPGVGNNQPQHF. The CDR3 region has the DNA TGTGCCAGCAGCCCAGGGGTCGGCAATAATCAGCCCCAGCATTTT.

This clone occurred many times. It is likely a read error, because the conserved phenylalanine at the end of the CDR3 is missing. The chain couples TRBV18 to TRBJ1-5; 7 bases are shared with TRBD1. V was pared by 4 bases and J by 2 bases, with 2 bases of the junction left unmatched. Germline CDR1 KGHSH, CDR2 LQKENI. There are 14 residues in the CDR3. CDR3 sequence: CASSLGQGNQPQHL. The DNA of the CDR3 is TGTGCCAGCTCACTAGGACAGGGCAATCAGCCCCAGCATCTT.

There are many counts of this clone. The rearrangement uses TRBV19 and TRBJ1-5; weak D call: TRBD1 (6 bases). Trimming took off 6 bases at V and 1 base at J, with 16 bases between the two ends. Germline CDR1 and CDR2: LNHDA and SQIVND (reference sequence). The CDR3 has 16 amino acids. CDR3 DNA sequence: TGTGCCAGTAGGCGCACAGGGCTTAGGAGCAATCAGCCCCAGCATTTT. As protein: CASRRTGLRSNQPQHF.

There are many counts of this clone. The V and J genes are TRBV7-9 and TRBJ1-2; D not certain. The V and J ends lost 2 bases and 4 bases respectively, with 14 bases between them. This CDR3 comprises 15 residues. Germline CDR1 is SEHNR and CDR2 is FQNEAQ (reference sequence). CDR3 DNA sequence: TGTGCCAGCAGCTTAAACATCGAGACCTCCTATGGCTACACCTTC. It codes for CASSLNIETSYGYTF.

Judged by abundance, this clone is medium-sized (0.01 to 0.1%). This chain joins TRBV19 and TRBJ2-1, with TRBD2 matching 7 bases. The CDR3 totals 15 residues. V lost 3 bases and J lost 4; bases outside the gene matches: 6. The germline V gene encodes CDR1 LNHDA and CDR2 SQIVND (reference sequence). The CDR3 DNA reads TGTGCCAGTAGTATGGCTGGGGGGGATTACAATGAGCAGTTCTTC. Protein product: CASSMAGGDYNEQFF.

This clone was observed at least ten times. V is TRBV15 and J is TRBJ2-7, with TRBD1 identical over 8 bases. V dropped 1 base and J dropped 5; count of bases not matched to a gene: 10. CDR1 and CDR2 (germline): LNHNV, YYDKDF (reference sequence). The CDR3 spans 16 residues. In nucleotides, the CDR3 is TGTGCCACCAGCAGAGCTACGGACAGGGCTAGGCACGAGCAGTACTTC. Residues: CATSRATDRARHEQYF. Full variable domain (rest looked up from reference TRBV15 and TRBJ2-7): DAMVIQNPRYQVTQFGKPVTLSCSQTLNHNVMYWYQQKSSQAPKLLFHYYDKDFNNEADTPDNFQSRRPNTSFCFLDIRSPGLGDTAMYLCATSRATDRARHEQYFGPGTRLTVT.